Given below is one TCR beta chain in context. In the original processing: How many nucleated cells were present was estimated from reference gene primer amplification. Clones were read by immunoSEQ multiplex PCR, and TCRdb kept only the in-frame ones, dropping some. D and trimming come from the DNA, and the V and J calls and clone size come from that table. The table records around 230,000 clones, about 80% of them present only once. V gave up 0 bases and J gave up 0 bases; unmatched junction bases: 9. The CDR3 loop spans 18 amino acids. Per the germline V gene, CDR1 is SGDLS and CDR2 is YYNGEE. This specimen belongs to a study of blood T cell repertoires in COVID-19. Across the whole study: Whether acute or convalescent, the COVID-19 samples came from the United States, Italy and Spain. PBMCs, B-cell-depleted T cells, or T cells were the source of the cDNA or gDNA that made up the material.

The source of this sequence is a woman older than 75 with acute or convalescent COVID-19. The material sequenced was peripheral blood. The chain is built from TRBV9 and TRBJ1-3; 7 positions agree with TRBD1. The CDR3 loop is CASSVDRGATNSGNTIYF. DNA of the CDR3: TGTGCCAGCAGCGTAGACAGGGGAGCCACGAACTCTGGAAACACCATATATTTT.